This is a list of T cell receptor beta chains from one sample in a study of cytomegalovirus exposure and HLA in healthy donors. Repertoires were generated with immunoSEQ multiplex PCR, while TCRdb's copy carries only in-frame clones and drops some. The profile shows more than 90,000 clones, 65% to 80% of them singletons. The sequenced sample was PBMCs. These receptors were obtained from a middle-aged man in good health and CMV-seropositive. Both conserved end residues are part of each CDR3. The D gene is left open where the match is weak.

>15|TRBD2|TRBV11-1
CASSRRRESTDTQYF
>14|.|TRBV6-1
CASSESGDGQPQHF
>15|TRBD1|TRBV19
CASSMDRSLMGEQYF
>13|.|TRBV5-1
CASTSGDQETQYF
>14|.|TRBV6-6
CASSRQVGNQPQHF
>16|TRBD1|TRBV9
CASSPLAGGNTGELFF
>18|.|TRBV7-2
CASSLAGPGSVGTGELFF
>13|.|TRBV9
CASSAMGGNEQFF
>12|.|TRBV2
CASSSVVREQFF
>12|.|TRBV29-1
CSIGQSSYEQYF